This T cell receptor (beta chain) was recorded in a study of cytomegalovirus exposure and HLA in healthy donors. Germline CDR1 reads MNHEY; CDR2 reads SMNVEV (reference sequence). The CDR3 totals 17 residues. Trimming at V came to 0 bases and at J to 4 bases, leaving 8 bases not matched to a gene. The study ran its PCR with 60 Vbeta and 13 Jbeta primers. This table comes from immunoSEQ multiplex PCR, and its TCRdb copy is limited to in-frame clones, with some not included. Of about 230,000 clones in the sample, about 88% are singletons; the top ten hold around 0.23%. The sample comprised PBMCs. The rearrangement joins TRBV27 to TRBJ2-1; TRBD1 aligns across 8 bases. This clonotype originated in a girl aged 2 to 10 in good health and CMV-seronegative. CDR3 sequence reads: CASSLSLGQGLYNEQFF. The CDR3 DNA reads TGTGCCAGCAGTTTATCCCTCGGACAGGGCCTTTACAATGAGCAGTTCTTC.